What follows are 9 T cell receptor beta chains derived from one specimen sequenced in a study of blood T cell repertoires in COVID-19. Measured with immunoSEQ multiplex PCR; TCRdb has only the in-frame clones, and not every one. This table has 250,000 to 350,000 clones, approximately 83% appearing once. The sequenced sample consisted of peripheral blood. These receptors were collected from a woman under 40 who had recovered from COVID-19.

J is TRBJ1-4 and V is TRBV24-1, with D possibly being TRBD1 (6 bases). The V and J ends lost 7 bases and 0 bases respectively, with 14 bases between them. The CDR3 is made up of 16 amino acids. Germline-derived CDR1 and CDR2 are KGHDR and SFDVKD. The CDR3 protein is CATRQTGRATNEKLFF. CDR3 nucleotides: TGTGCCACCAGGCAGACAGGTAGAGCAACTAATGAAAAACTGTTTTTT.

This clone came up once. The chain has TRBV7-2 and TRBJ2-2, with a possible D match to TRBD2 (5 bases). The CDR3 length is 11 residues. Germline CDR1 SGHTA, CDR2 FQGNSA. With 9 bases removed from V and 7 bases from J, the gap between germline ends came to 9 bases. This CDR3 reads CASPSGGELFF. In nucleotides, the CDR3 is TGTGCCAGTCCAAGCGGCGGGGAGCTGTTTTTT.

V gene TRBV7-2 combines with J gene TRBJ1-6, with 8 bases aligning to TRBD1. The CDR3 loop spans 13 amino acids. Trimming at V came to 5 bases and at J to 8 bases, leaving 2 bases not matched to a gene. Per the germline V gene, CDR1 is SGHTA and CDR2 is FQGNSA. The CDR3 region is CASSETGDSPLHF. The CDR3 DNA is TGTGCCAGCAGCGAGACAGGGGATTCACCCCTCCACTTT.

This clone was recorded only once. The chain links TRBV18 to TRBJ2-3; 7 bases are a match to TRBD2. V trimming: 2 bases; J trimming: 3 bases; junction bases outside the gene matches: 5. CDR3 length: 15 amino acids. CDR1 is KGHSH, CDR2 LQKENI, per germline. CDR3 nucleotides: TGTGCCAGCTCACCAGGCGGGAGACAAACAGATACGCAGTATTTT. Translated, it gives CASSPGGRQTDTQYF.

The rearrangement links TRBV27 to TRBJ2-7; the match to TRBD2 covers 12 bases. CDR1 and CDR2 from the germline V gene are MNHEY and SMNVEV (reference sequence). V trimming: 6 bases; J trimming: 3 bases; junction bases outside the gene matches: 3. The CDR3 is 14 residues long. CDR3 in amino acids: CASRTTSGSYEQYF. CDR3 nucleotide sequence: TGTGCCAGCAGGACGACTAGCGGGAGCTACGAGCAGTACTTC.

The V gene is TRBV6-4, the J gene TRBJ2-3; 10 bases are shared with TRBD2. J was trimmed by 5 bases and V by 5 bases; bases with no gene match: 7. The CDR3 contains 15 residues. Germline loops: CDR1 MRHNA, CDR2 SNTAGT. Here the CDR3 reads CASSLGLAHGDTQYF. The CDR3 DNA reads as TGTGCCAGCAGTTTGGGACTAGCGCATGGAGATACGCAGTATTTT.

This clone appeared a single time. The chain couples TRBV19 to TRBJ1-2; 9 bases are a match to TRBD1. The CDR3 extends over 16 amino acids. Germline V gene data show CDR1 as LNHDA and CDR2 as SQIVND (reference sequence). With V trimmed by 8 bases and J by 4 bases, 14 bases remained unmatched. For the CDR3, the DNA is TGTGCCAGTTCCTCGGCTCCCCGGGACAGGGTCTATGGCTACACCTTC. This translates into CASSSAPRDRVYGYTF.

This chain uses TRBV12-3 or TRBV12-4 with TRBJ1-4, with D possibly matching TRBD1 (6 bases). Trimming left V 6 bases short and J 8 bases short, with 13 bases between. The CDR3 covers 13 residues. The CDR3 nucleotides read TGTGCCAGCAGGCCACAGGGCGGAGAAAAACTGTTTTTT. The encoded protein is CASRPQGGEKLFF.

The V and J genes are TRBV15 and TRBJ2-7; 10 nucleotides agree with TRBD1. The germline V gene encodes CDR1 LNHNV and CDR2 YYDKDF (reference sequence). CDR3 length: 17 residues. V lost 2 bases and J lost 7; bases outside the gene matches: 14. The CDR3: CATSRPGQGGYQREQYF. In DNA form, the CDR3 reads TGTGCCACCAGCAGACCCGGACAGGGGGGATACCAAAGAGAGCAGTACTTC.